A selection of T cell receptor beta chains follows, all from one sample in a study of lymphopenia after photon versus proton radiotherapy. The method was immunoSEQ multiplex PCR; TCRdb's version includes in-frame clones alone and lacks a portion of them. The data show around 50,000 clones, with 84% seen just once and roughly 2% held by the top ten. The material sequenced was peripheral blood, taken from a patient treated with proton-based radiotherapy. These receptors were obtained from a man in his sixties with pancreatic cancer. The CDR3 runs from the conserved cysteine through the conserved F or W. D genes are given only for firm matches. For some rows the clone size is stated as once, few or many, or as a class when expanded; others skip it.

J gene,V gene,D gene,clone size,CDR3 length,CDR3 protein,CDR3 DNA
TRBJ1-1,TRBV11-3,-,once,15,CASRPGPEANTEAFF,TGTGCCAGCCGTCCCGGACCCGAAGCCAACACTGAAGCTTTCTTT
TRBJ2-7,TRBV6-1,-,-,14,CASSEFIGTYEQYF,TGTGCCAGCAGTGAATTTATAGGCACCTACGAGCAGTACTTC
TRBJ2-3,TRBV29-1,-,once,13,CSVYPGSTDTQYF,TGCAGCGTATATCCAGGGAGCACAGATACGCAGTATTTT
TRBJ2-3,TRBV7-2,-,-,12,CASSRVSDTQYF,TGTGCCAGCAGCCGCGTTTCGGATACGCAGTATTTT
TRBJ1-5,TRBV9,TRBD1,few,17,CASSVGTGGAGNQPQHF,TGTGCCAGCAGCGTAGGGACAGGGGGCGCGGGCAATCAGCCCCAGCATTTT
TRBJ2-1,TRBV6-1,-,-,15,CASNLDRTPYNEQFF,TGTGCCAGCAATCTTGACAGGACTCCCTACAATGAGCAGTTCTTC
TRBJ2-6,TRBV27,-,-,17,CASTPGPGRSGANVLTF,TGTGCCAGCACCCCGGGTCCCGGTCGGTCTGGGGCCAACGTCCTGACTTTC
TRBJ2-2,TRBV30,TRBD2,-,17,CAWGAGRERGGAGELFF,TGTGCCTGGGGGGCAGGGCGGGAGAGAGGCGGTGCCGGGGAGCTGTTTTTT
TRBJ2-7,TRBV29-1,TRBD1,-,14,CSVIDRGRSYEQYF,TGCAGCGTTATCGACAGGGGGCGTTCCTACGAGCAGTACTTC
TRBJ2-1,TRBV2,TRBD2,-,17,CASSWARAGLAGGRGFF,TGTGCCAGCAGTTGGGCTCGCGCTGGACTAGCGGGAGGTAGGGGGTTCTTC
TRBJ1-1,TRBV11-2,-,-,16,CASSPTGGAPYTEAFF,TGTGCCAGCAGCCCCACGGGCGGGGCGCCGTACACTGAAGCTTTCTTT
TRBJ1-1,TRBV10-3,-,-,14,CAIRTAELNTEAFF,TGTGCCATCAGGACAGCCGAGTTGAACACTGAAGCTTTCTTT
TRBJ2-7,TRBV11-2,-,-,16,CASSPLARVSSYEQYF,TGTGCCAGCAGCCCCCTCGCGAGAGTGAGCTCCTACGAGCAGTACTTC
TRBJ2-3,TRBV11-3,TRBD2,-,16,CASSFREAGGGDTQYF,TGTGCCAGCAGCTTCAGAGAAGCGGGAGGCGGGGATACGCAGTATTTT
TRBJ2-1,TRBV14,-,-,12,CASSQGMASRFF,TGTGCCAGCAGCCAAGGGATGGCTAGCCGGTTCTTC
TRBJ2-6,TRBV2,TRBD1,-,18,CASSSPGTGVTGANVLTF,TGTGCCAGCAGTTCCCCCGGGACAGGGGTAACTGGGGCCAACGTCCTGACTTTC
TRBJ1-1,TRBV5-1,-,-,14,CASSLVGTNTEAFF,TGCGCCAGCAGCTTGGTTGGCACGAACACTGAAGCTTTCTTT
TRBJ2-3,TRBV5-6,TRBD2,-,16,CASSFRTSGRMDTQYF,TGTGCCAGCAGCTTTCGGACTAGCGGGAGGATGGATACGCAGTATTTT
TRBJ2-1,TRBV19,-,few,15,CASSFDRGGYNEQFF,TGTGCCAGTAGCTTTGACAGGGGAGGGTACAATGAGCAGTTCTTC
TRBJ1-1,TRBV7-6,-,-,13,CASTLSRNTEAFF,TGTGCCAGCACCCTGAGTAGGAACACTGAAGCTTTCTTT
TRBJ2-1,TRBV28,-,-,10,CASSSKEQFF,TGTGCCAGCAGTTCAAAGGAGCAGTTCTTC